This entry concerns a single T cell receptor beta chain. Its target is not known. CD45RO-negative, CCR7-selected cells formed the naive CD8 fraction, which excluded terminally differentiated effector memory CD45RA+ cells. This CDR3 has 15 amino acids. After removal of 5 bases from V and 4 bases from J, the junction contained 4 bases not matched to a gene. Germline-derived CDR1 and CDR2 are SEHNR and FQNEAQ (reference sequence). The data are from a study of shared clonotypes between healthy human individuals. The method was immunoSEQ multiplex PCR; TCRdb's version includes in-frame clones alone and lacks a portion of them. This table has hundreds of thousands of clones, roughly 92% appearing once. Points from the study as a whole: The generation probabilities recorded for non-shared clonotypes fell below those of clonotypes shared by all four donors.

The sequence was obtained from a man aged 30 to 45 in good health. The sequenced material came from naive CD8+ T cells sorted from blood. The rearrangement uses TRBV7-9 and TRBJ2-6; 8 positions agree with TRBD1. In nucleotides, the CDR3 is TGTGCCAGCAGCCGGACAGGGACCGGGGCCAACGTCCTGACTTTC. Amino acid sequence: CASSRTGTGANVLTF.